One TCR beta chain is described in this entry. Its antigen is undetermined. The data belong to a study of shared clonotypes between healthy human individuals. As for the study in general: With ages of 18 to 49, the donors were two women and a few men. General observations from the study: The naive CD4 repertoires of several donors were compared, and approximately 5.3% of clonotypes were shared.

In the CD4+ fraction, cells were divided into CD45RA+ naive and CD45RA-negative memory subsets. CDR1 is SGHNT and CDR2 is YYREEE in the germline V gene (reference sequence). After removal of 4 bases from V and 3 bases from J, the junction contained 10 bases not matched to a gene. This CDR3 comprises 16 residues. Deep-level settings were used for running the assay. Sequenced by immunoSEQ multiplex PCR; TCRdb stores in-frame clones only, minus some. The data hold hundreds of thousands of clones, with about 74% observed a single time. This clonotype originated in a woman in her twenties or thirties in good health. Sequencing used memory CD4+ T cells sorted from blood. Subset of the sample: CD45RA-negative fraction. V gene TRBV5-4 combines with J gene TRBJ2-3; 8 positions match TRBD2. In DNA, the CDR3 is TGTGCCAGCAGCCTCAGGGGACTAGAGTCGACAGATACGCAGTATTTT. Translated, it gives CASSLRGLESTDTQYF.